Below are 17 T cell receptor beta chains sequenced from a single sample in a study of CD8+ T cells in alopecia areata. The authors extracted RNA and reverse transcribed it into cDNA as the sequencing template. Clones were sequenced by immunoSEQ multiplex PCR, and TCRdb holds only the in-frame ones, with some missing. The data contain about 64,000 clones, around 42% of them seen just once; the ten biggest clones take up about a fifth. The treatment is: oral pan-JAK inhibitor, 5-10 mg twice daily. Material: CD8+ T cells sorted from blood, obtained at approximately week 36, from a patient treated with tofacitinib. Receptors were obtained from a human donor with alopecia areata.

The rearrangement joins TRBV27 to TRBJ2-7, with D possibly called TRBD1 or TRBD2 (7 bases each). CDR3 size: 16 residues. Germline assignment: CDR1 MNHEY and CDR2 SMNVEV (reference sequence). Trimming took 5 bases from V and 5 from J, leaving 22 bases between them. The CDR3 here is CASSPLTSRGLHEQYF. Here the CDR3 DNA reads TGTGCCAGCAGTCCATTGACTAGCAGGGGGTTGCACGAGCAGTACTTC.

V gene TRBV9 combines with J gene TRBJ2-5, with 7 bases matching TRBD1. The CDR3 has 15 residues. Germline values: CDR1 SGDLS, CDR2 YYNGEE. V gave up 4 bases and J gave up 2 bases; unmatched junction bases: 8. The CDR3 nucleotides are TGTGCCAGCAGCTGGGGACAGAGCACACAAGAGACCCAGTACTTC. It codes for CASSWGQSTQETQYF. Combining the CDR3 with reference TRBV9 and TRBJ2-5 gives the whole variable domain DSGVTQTPKHLITATGQRVTLRCSPRSGDLSVYWYQQSLDQGLQFLIQYYNGEERAKGNILERFSAQQFPDLHSELNLSSLELGDSALYFCASSWGQSTQETQYFGPGTRLLVL.

The chain joins TRBV29-1 to TRBJ2-5; D is possibly TRBD1 (8 bases). Germline lookup yields CDR1 SQVTM and CDR2 ANQGSEA. The CDR3 is 13 amino acids. Trimming cost V 7 bases and J 5 bases, with 17 bases left between them. The CDR3 region has the DNA TGCAGCGGACACCTACAGGGGGGGGAGACCCAGTACTTC. It codes for CSGHLQGGETQYF.

The gene calls are TRBV9 and TRBJ2-5; 8 bases fit TRBD2. The CDR3 contains 15 residues. Germline CDR1 reads SGDLS; CDR2 reads YYNGEE. V trimming: 3 bases; J trimming: 5 bases; junction bases outside the gene matches: 9. CDR3 DNA: TGTGCCAGCAGCGCGATAAGCGGGAGCGGCGAGACCCAGTACTTC. Its protein is CASSAISGSGETQYF.

This chain connects TRBV9 to TRBJ2-1; D may be TRBD2 (6 bases). Germline values: CDR1 SGDLS, CDR2 YYNGEE. Trimming removed 3 bases from V and 2 bases from J, with 9 bases in between. The CDR3 contains 14 residues. The CDR3 here is CASSEAGTYNEQFF. The CDR3 coding sequence is TGTGCCAGCAGCGAAGCGGGTACCTACAATGAGCAGTTCTTC.

This clone was observed a few times. The chain has TRBV29-1 and TRBJ1-1; D not certain. V was pared by 6 bases and J by 0 bases, with 5 bases between. The CDR3 is 11 amino acids. The germline V gene has CDR1 SQVTM and CDR2 ANQGSEA. CDR3 region: CSVSVNTEAFF. DNA of the CDR3: TGCAGCGTATCAGTGAACACTGAAGCTTTCTTT.

The rearrangement joins TRBV13 to TRBJ2-7, with unresolved D. Trimming shortened V by 5 bases and J by 4 bases, and 3 bases separated the two germline ends. The CDR3 sequence is 10 residues long. Germline CDR1 reads PRHDT; CDR2 reads FYEKMQ (reference sequence). CDR3 sequence reads: CASSTYEQYF. The CDR3 coding sequence is TGTGCCAGCAGCACGTACGAGCAGTACTTC.

The chain couples TRBV9 to TRBJ2-6, with 7 bases aligning to TRBD1. The CDR3 has 19 amino acids. Per the germline V gene, CDR1 is SGDLS and CDR2 is YYNGEE. Trimming cost V 2 bases and J 2 bases; bases outside gene matches: 13. CDR3 region: CASSVTPRQGQTGANVLTF. The CDR3 nucleotides read TGTGCCAGCAGCGTCACACCACGACAGGGTCAAACTGGGGCCAACGTCCTGACTTTC. The whole variable domain, filled in from reference TRBV9 and TRBJ2-6, reads DSGVTQTPKHLITATGQRVTLRCSPRSGDLSVYWYQQSLDQGLQFLIQYYNGEERAKGNILERFSAQQFPDLHSELNLSSLELGDSALYFCASSVTPRQGQTGANVLTFGAGSRLTVL.

The chain recombines TRBV9 with TRBJ2-3; tentative D call: TRBD1 (6 bases). Germline CDR1 reads SGDLS; CDR2 reads YYNGEE. CDR3 length: 15 residues. The V and J ends lost 0 bases and 5 bases respectively, with 13 bases between them. CDR3 protein: CASSVVGARVDTQYF. For the CDR3, the DNA is TGTGCCAGCAGCGTAGTGGGGGCGCGGGTAGATACGCAGTATTTT.

This clone was counted a few times. This sequence joins TRBV4-2 and TRBJ2-4; D unresolved. The germline V and J ends were trimmed by 1 base and 11 bases, with 12 bases remaining between them. CDR1 is LGHNA and CDR2 is YNFKEQ in the germline V gene. The CDR3 is 13 residues long. The CDR3 DNA follows: TGTGCCAGCAGCCAAGCTTTACCCTCTCTTCAGTACTTC. It codes for CASSQALPSLQYF.

The rearrangement uses TRBV29-1 and TRBJ1-4, with 10 bases matching TRBD1. The CDR3 has 13 residues. V dropped 5 bases and J dropped 7; count of bases not matched to a gene: 4. CDR1 and CDR2 from the germline V gene are SQVTM and ANQGSEA. In nucleotides, the CDR3 is TGCAGCGTTCGGACAGGGGGAGGTGAAAAACTGTTTTTT. Translated: CSVRTGGGEKLFF.

The rearrangement links TRBV5-6 to TRBJ2-1, with TRBD1 identical over 8 bases. Trimming cost V 3 bases and J 8 bases; bases outside gene matches: 10. This CDR3 has 15 residues. The germline V gene has CDR1 SGHDT and CDR2 YYEEEE. In DNA, the CDR3 is TGTGCCAGCAGCTCCACCGGGACAGGTACCGATGAGCAGTTCTTC. It is translated as CASSSTGTGTDEQFF.

This chain's CDR3 is CASSAGTGGEAFF. The CDR3 nucleotides read TGTGCCAGCAGCGCCGGGACAGGGGGTGAAGCTTTCTTT. V gene TRBV9 combines with J gene TRBJ1-1; 11 bases line up with TRBD1. CDR1 is SGDLS, CDR2 YYNGEE, per germline. The V gene end was trimmed by 3 bases and the J gene end by 7 bases; junction bases not matched to a gene: 2. This CDR3 is 13 amino acids long.

J is TRBJ1-1 and V is TRBV27, with D perhaps matching TRBD1 (6 bases). The germline V and J ends were trimmed by 0 bases and 8 bases, with 10 bases remaining between them. Germline lookup yields CDR1 MNHEY and CDR2 SMNVEV (reference sequence). The CDR3 contains 13 residues. CDR3 sequence reads: CASSLSRDKEAFF. CDR3 nucleotides: TGTGCCAGCAGTTTATCGAGGGACAAAGAAGCTTTCTTT.

The gene calls are TRBV19 and TRBJ2-5; D is uncertain. Per germline, CDR1 LNHDA and CDR2 SQIVND (reference sequence). This CDR3 contains 13 residues. V lost 3 bases, J lost 4 bases, and 9 bases lay in between. The CDR3 here is CASSITLGETQYF. The CDR3 DNA sequence: TGTGCCAGTAGTATCACGCTGGGAGAGACCCAGTACTTC.

The chain has TRBV4-1 and TRBJ2-7; no firm D call. This CDR3 is 14 amino acids long. From germline, CDR1 is MGHRA and CDR2 YSYEKL. V lost 3 bases and J lost 2, with 11 bases in between. The CDR3 region is CASSQSPQPYEQYF. The CDR3, as DNA: TGCGCCAGCAGCCAGTCGCCTCAACCCTACGAGCAGTACTTC.

As for this clone: The same CDR3 arises from other DNA sequences in this sample as well. The chain has TRBV29-1 and TRBJ2-7; 7 bases line up with TRBD1. Germline V gene lookup returns CDR1 SQVTM and CDR2 ANQGSEA. The junction had 6 bases not matched to a gene; V was cut back by 4 bases and J by 3 bases. This CDR3 spans 13 amino acids. The CDR3 nucleotides are TGCAGCGTTGTAGGGGGCTCCCACTACGAGCAGTACTTC. Translated, it gives CSVVGGSHYEQYF.